This is a list of T cell receptor beta chains from one sample in a study of human T cells and chemical hapten exposure. MiXCR was run by TCRdb on the RACE reads, yielding one entry per CDR3 protein. The sample includes about 42,000 distinct CDR3 sequences, around 12% of them seen just once. This specimen consisted of whole blood, obtained in connection with sensitization to the hapten diphenylcyclopropenone (DPC). The receptors shown here come from a woman aged 25 to 45 with alopecia areata. Some clones in this sample may be carry-over from other donors' samples. Both conserved end residues are part of each CDR3. A D gene is named only where the DNA matches it firmly. Rows may omit the clone size; those that give it use once, few, many or a size class.

j_gene | d_gene | len | abundance | v_gene | CDR3nt | CDR3aa
TRBJ2-5 | . | 12 | many | TRBV2 | TGTGCCAGCAGCGGGAGCTGGCAGACCCAGTACTTC | CASSGSWQTQYF
TRBJ2-7 | . | 13 | few | TRBV6-1 | TGTGCCAGCAGTGAACAGAATCACTACGAGCAGTACTTC | CASSEQNHYEQYF
TRBJ2-1 | TRBD1 | 15 | few | TRBV28 | TGTGCCAGCAGTTCTCAACGGACAGGGACCGATGAGCAGTTCTTC | CASSSQRTGTDEQFF
TRBJ2-1 | TRBD2 | 15 | few | TRBV19 | TGTGCCAGTAGGACAACTAGCGTATCCTACAATGAGCAGTTCTTC | CASRTTSVSYNEQFF
TRBJ1-2 | . | 14 | . | TRBV18 | TGTGCCAGCTCTCCGTCGCGACAGGATACAAGCTACACCTTC | CASSPSRQDTSYTF
TRBJ2-2 | . | 14 | many | TRBV7-2 | TGTGCCAGCAGCTTCGGCAGAAACACCGGGGAGCTGTTTTTT | CASSFGRNTGELFF
TRBJ2-7 | . | 14 | few | TRBV12-3/TRBV12-4 | TGTGCCAGCAGTTTCAACGGGGACACACACGAGCAGTACTTC | CASSFNGDTHEQYF
TRBJ1-1 | . | 12 | . | TRBV11-2 | TGTGCCAGCACCTTGGGGGTCGTTGAAGCTTTCTTT | CASTLGVVEAFF
TRBJ2-1 | . | 12 | . | TRBV29-1 | TGCAGCGTGCGCCCCCGCGGTAATGAGCAGTTCTTC | CSVRPRGNEQFF
TRBJ2-7 | . | 11 | . | TRBV28 | TGTGCCAGCCGCGAGGGCTACGAGCAGTACTTC | CASREGYEQYF
TRBJ2-4 | . | 14 | many | TRBV7-9 | TGTGCCAGCAGCCGACCCGACGAGACAAACATTCAGTACTTC | CASSRPDETNIQYF
TRBJ2-3 | . | 14 | many | TRBV7-2 | TGTGCCAGCAGCTCGGACAGACGCACAGATACGCAGTATTTT | CASSSDRRTDTQYF
TRBJ2-1 | TRBD1 | 16 | . | TRBV19 | TGTGCCAGTAGTACAAGGGGGCCAATCTCCCTCAATGAGCAGTTCTTC | CASSTRGPISLNEQFF
TRBJ2-5 | TRBD2 | 16 | many | TRBV5-1 | TGCGCCAGCAGCAAGACCGTGACTAGCGATTGGGAGACCCAGTACTTC | CASSKTVTSDWETQYF
TRBJ1-5 | . | 21 | many | TRBV20-1 | TGCAGTGCTAGAGCCTTTTTGATGACAGATTCAAGATCGTATAGCAATCAGCCCCAGCATTTT | CSARAFLMTDSRSYSNQPQHF
TRBJ2-1 | . | 15 | many | TRBV7-3 | TGTGCCAGCAGTAAAGACTCTTTAAATTACAATGAGCAGTTCTTC | CASSKDSLNYNEQFF
TRBJ1-4 | . | 15 | many | TRBV2 | TGTGCCAGCAGTGTGTCGGGAAGTTCGGATGAAAAACTGTTTTTT | CASSVSGSSDEKLFF
TRBJ2-3 | TRBD2 | 16 | many | TRBV9 | TGTGCCAGCAGCGTAGAAGGGGGACTAGGCACAGATACGCAGTATTTT | CASSVEGGLGTDTQYF
TRBJ2-2 | TRBD2 | 17 | few | TRBV7-9 | TGTGCCAGCAGCCCCTCTAGCGGGAGGGCCGACACCGGGGAGCTGTTTTTT | CASSPSSGRADTGELFF
TRBJ2-7 | TRBD1 | 16 | few | TRBV6-2/TRBV6-3 | TGTGCCAGCAGTTACAGACTCCGGACAGGATCCTACGAGCAGTACTTC | CASSYRLRTGSYEQYF
TRBJ2-1 | TRBD2 | 16 | few | TRBV7-6 | TGTGCCAGCACCCCTAGGACTAGCGGGAGAGACGATGAGCAGTTCTTC | CASTPRTSGRDDEQFF
TRBJ1-1 | TRBD1 | 18 | many | TRBV7-9 | TGTGCCAGCAGCTTAGTATCCTTACGGACAGGACTGAACACTGAAGCTTTCTTT | CASSLVSLRTGLNTEAFF
TRBJ2-7 | . | 16 | few | TRBV20-1 | TGCAGTGCTAGAGTCGGTACCCCTAGCGGACAGTACGAGCAGTACTTC | CSARVGTPSGQYEQYF
TRBJ1-2 | . | 14 | . | TRBV18 | TGTGCCAGCTCACCGTACCAGGGAGAATATGGCTACACCTTC | CASSPYQGEYGYTF
TRBJ1-6 | TRBD1 | 13 | many | TRBV2 | TGTGCCAGCAAAGGCAGGGGGAATTCACCCCTCCACTTT | CASKGRGNSPLHF
TRBJ1-1 | . | 16 | many | TRBV12-3/TRBV12-4 | TGTGCCAGCAATCCCGACGTAGGTTCGATGAACACTGAAGCTTTCTTT | CASNPDVGSMNTEAFF
TRBJ2-1 | . | 15 | . | TRBV20-1 | TGCAGTGCTAGAGAGTTTGGCGGGAATAGGAATGAGCAGTTCTTC | CSAREFGGNRNEQFF
TRBJ2-1 | TRBD2 | 12 | many | TRBV29-1 | TGCAGCGCCGGGACTAGCGGGAGGGCGAGGTTCTTC | CSAGTSGRARFF
TRBJ2-1 | . | 14 | many | TRBV7-6 | TGTGCCAGCAGCCAGGACGGGGCCTACAATGAGCAGTTCTTC | CASSQDGAYNEQFF
TRBJ1-1 | . | 11 | few | TRBV29-1 | TGCAGCGCCAAAGGCGACACTGAAGCTTTCTTT | CSAKGDTEAFF
TRBJ2-6 | . | 16 | . | TRBV5-1 | TGCGCCAGCACATTGGATACGGGATCCGGGGCCAACGTCCTGACTTTC | CASTLDTGSGANVLTF
TRBJ1-6 | . | 17 | . | TRBV6-2/TRBV6-3 | TGTGCCAGCAGTTACCACCCCAGGGACCCGGCTAATTCACCCCTCCACTTT | CASSYHPRDPANSPLHF
TRBJ2-3 | . | 13 | . | TRBV6-5 | TGTGCCAGCAGTTACAGGCTGGAGGATACGCAGTATTTT | CASSYRLEDTQYF
TRBJ2-1 | . | 11 | . | TRBV5-1 | TGCGCCAGCGGCTTCGCCAATGAGCAGTTCTTC | CASGFANEQFF
TRBJ1-6 | . | 16 | few | TRBV20-1 | TGCAGTGCTACTAAACGGACCAGCTCCTATAATTCACCCCTCCACTTT | CSATKRTSSYNSPLHF
TRBJ2-2 | TRBD2 | 16 | . | TRBV6-2/TRBV6-3 | TGTGCCAGTATGTCTAGCGGGATGTTTCGCACCGGGGAGCTGTTTTTT | CASMSSGMFRTGELFF
TRBJ1-5 | . | 15 | few | TRBV18 | TGTGCCAGCTCAACCGAGGGCGGGGGCAATCAGCCCCAGCATTTT | CASSTEGGGNQPQHF
TRBJ2-6 | TRBD2 | 16 | medium-sized | TRBV20-1 | TGCAGTGCTACTTCAGCGGGAAGGGCTGGGGCCAACGTCCTGACTTTC | CSATSAGRAGANVLTF
TRBJ2-7 | . | 15 | few | TRBV28 | TGTGCCAGCAGGGTCTCGGGGGGCCTCTCCTACGAGCAGTACTTC | CASRVSGGLSYEQYF
TRBJ2-3 | . | 14 | few | TRBV9 | TGTGCCAGCAGCGGGCGGATCTACACAGATACGCAGTATTTT | CASSGRIYTDTQYF
TRBJ1-2 | . | 14 | many | TRBV7-2 | TGTGCCAGCAGCTTAGATTTAGGGTCGAAGGGCTACACCTTC | CASSLDLGSKGYTF
TRBJ2-1 | TRBD2 | 15 | many | TRBV20-1 | TGCAGTGCTAGTTTAGCGGGAGGGCCGGAAAATGAGCAGTTCTTC | CSASLAGGPENEQFF